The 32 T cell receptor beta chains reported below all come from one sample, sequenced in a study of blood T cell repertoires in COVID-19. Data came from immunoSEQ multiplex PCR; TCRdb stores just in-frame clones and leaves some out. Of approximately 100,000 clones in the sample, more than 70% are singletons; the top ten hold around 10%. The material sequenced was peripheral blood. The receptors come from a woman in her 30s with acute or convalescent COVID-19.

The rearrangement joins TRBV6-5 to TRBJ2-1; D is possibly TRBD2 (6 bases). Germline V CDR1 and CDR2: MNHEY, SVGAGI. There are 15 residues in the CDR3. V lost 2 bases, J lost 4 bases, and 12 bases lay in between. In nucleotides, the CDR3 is TGTGCCAGCAGTTACCGACGGGACTTTTACAATGAGCAGTTCTTC. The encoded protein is CASSYRRDFYNEQFF.

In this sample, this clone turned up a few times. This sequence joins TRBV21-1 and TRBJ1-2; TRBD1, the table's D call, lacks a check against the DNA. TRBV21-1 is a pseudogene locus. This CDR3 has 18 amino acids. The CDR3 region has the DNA TGTGCCAGCAGCAAAGGAAGGGGACAGCCTCCGGCGCTCTATGGCTACACCTTC. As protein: CASSKGRGQPPALYGYTF.

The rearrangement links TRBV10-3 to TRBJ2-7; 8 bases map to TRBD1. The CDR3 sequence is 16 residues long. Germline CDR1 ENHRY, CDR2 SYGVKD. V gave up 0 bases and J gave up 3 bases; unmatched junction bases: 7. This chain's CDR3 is CAISESVTGVGYEQYF. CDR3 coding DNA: TGTGCCATCAGTGAGTCTGTGACAGGGGTGGGCTACGAGCAGTACTTC.

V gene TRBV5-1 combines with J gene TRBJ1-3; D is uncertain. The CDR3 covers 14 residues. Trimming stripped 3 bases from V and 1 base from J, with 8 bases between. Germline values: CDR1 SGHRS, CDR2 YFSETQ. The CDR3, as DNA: TGCGCCAGCAGCTCGGGTGTATCTGGAAACACCATATATTTT. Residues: CASSSGVSGNTIYF.

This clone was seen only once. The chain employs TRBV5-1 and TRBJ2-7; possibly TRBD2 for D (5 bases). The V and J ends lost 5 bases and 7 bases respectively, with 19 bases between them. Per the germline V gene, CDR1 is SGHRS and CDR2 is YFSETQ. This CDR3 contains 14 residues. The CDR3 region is CASRSIGESGEQYF. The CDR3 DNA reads TGCGCCAGCAGATCCATTGGTGAGTCGGGGGAGCAGTACTTC.

In DNA, the CDR3 is TGTGCCAGCTCACCGAACCCGGGACAGGCAGAACTTGACTATGGCTACACCTTC. This codes for CASSPNPGQAELDYGYTF. The genes are TRBV18 and TRBJ1-2, with TRBD1 matching 8 bases. The CDR3 has 18 residues. With V trimmed by 3 bases and J by 3 bases, 15 bases remained unmatched. CDR1 is KGHSH and CDR2 is LQKENI in the germline V gene.

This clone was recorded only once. The CDR3, as DNA: TGTGCCAGCACCCCCGGGGGGGCAACTGAAGCTTTCTTT. The encoded protein is CASTPGGATEAFF. The chain combines TRBV13 with TRBJ1-1; tentatively, D is TRBD1 (6 bases). Trimming shortened V by 7 bases and J by 5 bases, and 14 bases separated the two germline ends. The germline CDR1 and CDR2 sequences are PRHDT and FYEKMQ (reference sequence). The CDR3 is 13 residues long.

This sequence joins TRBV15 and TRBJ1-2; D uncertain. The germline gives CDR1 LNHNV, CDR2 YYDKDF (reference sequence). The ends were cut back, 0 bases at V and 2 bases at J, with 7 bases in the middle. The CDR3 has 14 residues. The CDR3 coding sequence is TGTGCCACCAGCAGAGACCCGGGGAACTATGGCTACACCTTC. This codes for CATSRDPGNYGYTF.

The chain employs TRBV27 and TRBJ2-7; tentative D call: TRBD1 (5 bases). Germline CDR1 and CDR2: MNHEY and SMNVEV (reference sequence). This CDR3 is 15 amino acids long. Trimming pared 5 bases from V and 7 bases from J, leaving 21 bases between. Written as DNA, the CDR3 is TGTGCCAGCAGTGTAACGCAGACAGAGTCCCCGGAGCAGTACTTC. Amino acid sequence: CASSVTQTESPEQYF.

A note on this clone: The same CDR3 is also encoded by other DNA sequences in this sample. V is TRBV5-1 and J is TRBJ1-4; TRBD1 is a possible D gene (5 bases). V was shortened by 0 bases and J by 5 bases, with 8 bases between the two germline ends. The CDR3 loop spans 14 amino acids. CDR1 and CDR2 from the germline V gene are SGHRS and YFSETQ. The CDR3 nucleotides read TGCGCCAGCAGCTTGGACAGGACAAATGAAAAACTGTTTTTT. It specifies CASSLDRTNEKLFF.

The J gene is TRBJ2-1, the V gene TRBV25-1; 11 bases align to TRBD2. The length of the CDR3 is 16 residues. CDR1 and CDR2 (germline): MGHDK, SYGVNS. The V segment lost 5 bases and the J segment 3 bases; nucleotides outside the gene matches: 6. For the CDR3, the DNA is TGTGCCAGCAGTCCCGGGACTAGCGGAGACTACAATGAGCAGTTCTTC. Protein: CASSPGTSGDYNEQFF.

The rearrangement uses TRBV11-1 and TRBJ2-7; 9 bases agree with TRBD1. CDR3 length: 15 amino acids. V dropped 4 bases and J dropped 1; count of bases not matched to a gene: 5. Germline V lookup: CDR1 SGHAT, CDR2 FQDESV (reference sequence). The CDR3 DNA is TGTGCCAGCAGCTACTTGACAGGGGGATCCTACGAGCAGTACTTC. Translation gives CASSYLTGGSYEQYF.

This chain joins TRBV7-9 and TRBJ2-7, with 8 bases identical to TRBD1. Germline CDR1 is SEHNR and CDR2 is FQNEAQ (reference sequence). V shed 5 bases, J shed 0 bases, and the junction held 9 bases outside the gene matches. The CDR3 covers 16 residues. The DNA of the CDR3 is TGTGCCAGCAGCCAAACCAGGGGGCCCAACTCCTACGAGCAGTACTTC. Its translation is CASSQTRGPNSYEQYF.

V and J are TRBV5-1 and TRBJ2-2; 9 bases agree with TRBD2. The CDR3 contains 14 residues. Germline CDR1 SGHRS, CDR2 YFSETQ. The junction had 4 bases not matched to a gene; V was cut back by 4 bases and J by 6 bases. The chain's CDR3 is CASSATSGAGELFF. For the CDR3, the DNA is TGCGCCAGCAGCGCGACTAGCGGCGCCGGGGAGCTGTTTTTT.

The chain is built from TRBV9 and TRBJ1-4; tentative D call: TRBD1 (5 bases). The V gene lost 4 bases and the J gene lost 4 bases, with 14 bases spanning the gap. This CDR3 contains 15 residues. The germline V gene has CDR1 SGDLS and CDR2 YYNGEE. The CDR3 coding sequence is TGTGCCAGCAGCACGTACCGGGACTATAATGAAAAACTGTTTTTT. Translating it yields CASSTYRDYNEKLFF.

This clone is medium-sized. The CDR3 is CASSQDLRGNQPQHF. DNA of the CDR3: TGTGCCAGCAGCCAAGATCTGAGGGGCAATCAGCCCCAGCATTTT. The rearrangement joins TRBV4-2 to TRBJ1-5; D is uncertain. The CDR3 extends over 15 amino acids. From germline, CDR1 is LGHNA and CDR2 YNFKEQ. With 0 bases removed from V and 2 bases from J, the gap between germline ends came to 8 bases.

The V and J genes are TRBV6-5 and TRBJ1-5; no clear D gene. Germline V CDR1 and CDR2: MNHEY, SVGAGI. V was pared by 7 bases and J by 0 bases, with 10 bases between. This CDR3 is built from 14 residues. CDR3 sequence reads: CASTRNYSNQPQHF. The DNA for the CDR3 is TGTGCCAGCACACGAAACTATAGCAATCAGCCCCAGCATTTT.

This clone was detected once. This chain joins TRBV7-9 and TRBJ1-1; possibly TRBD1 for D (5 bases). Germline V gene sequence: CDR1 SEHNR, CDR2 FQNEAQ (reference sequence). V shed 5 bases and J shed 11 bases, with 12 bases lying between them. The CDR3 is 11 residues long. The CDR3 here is CASSLSQEAFF. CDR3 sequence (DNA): TGTGCCAGCAGCCTGTCACAGGAGGCTTTCTTT.

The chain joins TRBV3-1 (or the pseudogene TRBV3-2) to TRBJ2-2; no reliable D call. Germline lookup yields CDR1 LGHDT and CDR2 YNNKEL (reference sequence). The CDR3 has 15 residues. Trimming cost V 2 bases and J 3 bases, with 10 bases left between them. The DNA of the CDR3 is TGTGCCAGCAGCCAACATCGGTCGGACACCGGGGAGCTGTTTTTT. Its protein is CASSQHRSDTGELFF.

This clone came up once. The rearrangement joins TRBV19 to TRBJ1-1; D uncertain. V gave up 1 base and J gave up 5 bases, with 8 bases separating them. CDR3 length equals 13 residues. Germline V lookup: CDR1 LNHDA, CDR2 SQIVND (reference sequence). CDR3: CASSIVGKTEAFF. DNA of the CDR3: TGTGCCAGTAGTATAGTCGGGAAAACTGAAGCTTTCTTT.

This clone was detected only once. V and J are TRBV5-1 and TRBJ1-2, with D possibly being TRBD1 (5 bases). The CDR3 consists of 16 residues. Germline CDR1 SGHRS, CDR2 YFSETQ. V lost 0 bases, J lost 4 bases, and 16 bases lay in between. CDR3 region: CASSLASGELSYGYTF. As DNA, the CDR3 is TGCGCCAGCAGCTTGGCCTCGGGGGAATTATCCTATGGCTACACCTTC.

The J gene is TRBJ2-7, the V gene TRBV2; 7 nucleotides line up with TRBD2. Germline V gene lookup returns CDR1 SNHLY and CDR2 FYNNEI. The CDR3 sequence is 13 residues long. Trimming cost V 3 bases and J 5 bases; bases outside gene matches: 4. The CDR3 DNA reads TGTGCCAGCAGTGATGTGGGGAGGGACGAGCAGTACTTC. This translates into CASSDVGRDEQYF. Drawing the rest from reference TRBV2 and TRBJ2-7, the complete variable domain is EPEVTQTPSHQVTQMGQEVILRCVPISNHLYFYWYRQILGQKVEFLVSFYNNEISEKSEIFDDQFSVERPDGSNFTLKIRSTKLEDSAMYFCASSDVGRDEQYFGPGTRLTVT.

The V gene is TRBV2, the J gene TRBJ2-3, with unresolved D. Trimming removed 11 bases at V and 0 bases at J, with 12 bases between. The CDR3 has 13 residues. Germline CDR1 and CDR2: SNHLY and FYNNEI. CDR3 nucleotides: TGTGCCGGGTCCCGGGTTAGCACAGATACGCAGTATTTT. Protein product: CAGSRVSTDTQYF. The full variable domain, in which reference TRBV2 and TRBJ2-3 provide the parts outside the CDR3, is EPEVTQTPSHQVTQMGQEVILRCVPISNHLYFYWYRQILGQKVEFLVSFYNNEISEKSEIFDDQFSVERPDGSNFTLKIRSTKLEDSAMYFCAGSRVSTDTQYFGPGTRLTVL.

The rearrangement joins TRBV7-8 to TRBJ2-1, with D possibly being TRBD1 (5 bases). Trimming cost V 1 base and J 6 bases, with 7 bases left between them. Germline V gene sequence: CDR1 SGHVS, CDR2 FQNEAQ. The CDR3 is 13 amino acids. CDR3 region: CASSLDRTNEQFF. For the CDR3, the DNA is TGTGCCAGCAGCTTAGACAGGACCAATGAGCAGTTCTTC.

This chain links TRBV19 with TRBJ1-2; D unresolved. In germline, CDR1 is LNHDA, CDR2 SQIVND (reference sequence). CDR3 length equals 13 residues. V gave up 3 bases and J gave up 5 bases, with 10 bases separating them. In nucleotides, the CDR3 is TGTGCCAGTAGTATGCGGCAGCTGTATGGCTACACCTTC. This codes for CASSMRQLYGYTF.

DNA for the CDR3: TGTGCCAGCAGCCTTACAGGCGAGCAGTACTTC. The encoded protein is CASSLTGEQYF. The gene calls are TRBV3-1 (or the pseudogene TRBV3-2) and TRBJ2-7, with D tentatively TRBD1 (5 bases). Germline V CDR1 and CDR2: LGHDT, YNNKEL (reference sequence). V shed 4 bases and J shed 6 bases, with 7 bases lying between them. This CDR3 spans 11 amino acids.

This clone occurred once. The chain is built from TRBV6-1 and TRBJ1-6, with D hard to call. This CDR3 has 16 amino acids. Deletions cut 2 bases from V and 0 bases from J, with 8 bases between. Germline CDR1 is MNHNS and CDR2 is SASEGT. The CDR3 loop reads CASSEPSSSYNSPLHF. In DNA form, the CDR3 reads TGTGCCAGCAGTGAACCCTCGTCCTCCTATAATTCACCCCTCCACTTT.

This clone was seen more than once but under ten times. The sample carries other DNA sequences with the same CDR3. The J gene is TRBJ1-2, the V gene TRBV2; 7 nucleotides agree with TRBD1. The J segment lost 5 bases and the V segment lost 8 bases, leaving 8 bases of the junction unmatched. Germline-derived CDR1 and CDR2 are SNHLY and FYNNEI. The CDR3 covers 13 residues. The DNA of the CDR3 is TGTGCCAGCGCCCGGGGCAGGGGGTATGGCTACACCTTC. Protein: CASARGRGYGYTF.

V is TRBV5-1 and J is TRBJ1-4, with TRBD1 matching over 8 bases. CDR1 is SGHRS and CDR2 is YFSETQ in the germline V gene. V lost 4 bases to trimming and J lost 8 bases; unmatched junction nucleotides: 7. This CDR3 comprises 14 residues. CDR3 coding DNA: TGCGCCAGCAGCGCGGACAGGGCCCAAGAAAAACTGTTTTTT. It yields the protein CASSADRAQEKLFF. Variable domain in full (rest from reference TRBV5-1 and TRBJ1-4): KAGVTQTPRYLIKTRGQQVTLSCSPISGHRSVSWYQQTPGQGLQFLFEYFSETQRNKGNFPGRFSGRQFSNSRSEMNVSTLELGDSALYLCASSADRAQEKLFFGSGTQLSVL.

CDR3 amino acids: CATERGGAYEQYF. CDR3 bases: TGTGCCACCGAACGCGGGGGGGCCTACGAGCAGTACTTC. The chain employs TRBV2 and TRBJ2-7; 9 positions match TRBD2. The CDR3 covers 13 residues. Germline V gene lookup returns CDR1 SNHLY and CDR2 FYNNEI. The J segment lost 2 bases and the V segment lost 10 bases, leaving 6 bases of the junction unmatched.

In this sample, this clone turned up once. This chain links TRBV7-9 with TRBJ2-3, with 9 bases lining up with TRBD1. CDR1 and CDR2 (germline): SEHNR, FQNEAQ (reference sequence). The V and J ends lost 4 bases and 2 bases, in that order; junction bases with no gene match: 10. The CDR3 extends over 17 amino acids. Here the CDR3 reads CASSSTRGQGNTDTQYF. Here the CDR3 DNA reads TGTGCCAGCAGCTCTACGCGGGGACAGGGAAACACAGATACGCAGTATTTT. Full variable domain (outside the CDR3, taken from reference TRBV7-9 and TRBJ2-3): DTGVSQNPRHKITKRGQNVTFRCDPISEHNRLYWYRQTLGQGPEFLTYFQNEAQLEKSRLLSDRFSAERPKGSFSTLEIQRTEQGDSAMYLCASSSTRGQGNTDTQYFGPGTRLTVL.

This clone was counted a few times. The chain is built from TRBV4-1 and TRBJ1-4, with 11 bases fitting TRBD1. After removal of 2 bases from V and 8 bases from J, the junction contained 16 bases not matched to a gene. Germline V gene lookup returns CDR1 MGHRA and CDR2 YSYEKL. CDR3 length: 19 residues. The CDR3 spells CASSQPSGTGGGVREKLFF. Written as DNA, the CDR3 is TGCGCCAGCAGCCAACCGAGCGGGACAGGGGGGGGAGTTAGGGAAAAACTGTTTTTT.